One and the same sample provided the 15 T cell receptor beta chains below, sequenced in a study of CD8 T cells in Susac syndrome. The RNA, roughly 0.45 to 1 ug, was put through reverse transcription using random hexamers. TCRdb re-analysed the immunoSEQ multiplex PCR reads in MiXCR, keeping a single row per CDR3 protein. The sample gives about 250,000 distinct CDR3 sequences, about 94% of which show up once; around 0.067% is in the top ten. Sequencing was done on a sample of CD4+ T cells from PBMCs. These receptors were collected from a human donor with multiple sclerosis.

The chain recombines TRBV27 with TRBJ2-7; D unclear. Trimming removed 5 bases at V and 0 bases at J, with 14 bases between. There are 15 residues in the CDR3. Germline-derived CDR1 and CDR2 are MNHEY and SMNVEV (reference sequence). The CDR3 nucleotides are TGTGCCAGCAGTCCCCTCCTACTATCCTCCTACGAGCAGTACTTC. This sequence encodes CASSPLLLSSYEQYF.

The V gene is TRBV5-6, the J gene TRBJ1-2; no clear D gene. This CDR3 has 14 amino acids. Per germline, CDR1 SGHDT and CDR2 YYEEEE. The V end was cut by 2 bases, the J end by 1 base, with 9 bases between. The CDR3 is CASSFVRHNYGYTF. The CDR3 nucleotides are TGTGCCAGCAGCTTCGTCAGGCATAACTATGGCTACACCTTC.

DNA for the CDR3: TGTGCCAGCAGCCCTCTAGCGGGAGGGCCAGGAGATACGCAGTATTTT. This gives the protein CASSPLAGGPGDTQYF. The V call is TRBV7-2, the J call TRBJ2-3; 12 bases are a match to TRBD2. The CDR3 runs to 16 residues. Germline-derived CDR1 and CDR2 are SGHTA and FQGNSA. The V segment lost 5 bases and the J segment 5 bases; nucleotides outside the gene matches: 8.

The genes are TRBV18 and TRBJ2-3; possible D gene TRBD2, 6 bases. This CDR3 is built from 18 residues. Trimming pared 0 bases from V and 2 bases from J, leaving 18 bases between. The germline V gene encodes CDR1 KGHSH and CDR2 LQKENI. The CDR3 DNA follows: TGTGCCAGCTCACCACCGCGGGACGGATCCGACCCCACAGATACGCAGTATTTT. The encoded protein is CASSPPRDGSDPTDTQYF.

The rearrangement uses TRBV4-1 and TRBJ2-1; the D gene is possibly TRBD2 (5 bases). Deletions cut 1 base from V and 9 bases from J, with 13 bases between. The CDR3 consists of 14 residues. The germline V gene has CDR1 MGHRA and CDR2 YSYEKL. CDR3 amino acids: CASSQVRPSFEQFF. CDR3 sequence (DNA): TGCGCCAGCAGCCAAGTTCGGCCTAGCTTTGAGCAGTTCTTC.

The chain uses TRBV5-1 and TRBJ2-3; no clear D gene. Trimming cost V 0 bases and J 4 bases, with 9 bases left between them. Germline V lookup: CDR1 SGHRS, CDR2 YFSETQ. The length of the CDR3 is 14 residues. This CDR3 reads CASSLEGPPDTQYF. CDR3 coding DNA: TGCGCCAGCAGCTTGGAAGGCCCCCCAGATACGCAGTATTTT.

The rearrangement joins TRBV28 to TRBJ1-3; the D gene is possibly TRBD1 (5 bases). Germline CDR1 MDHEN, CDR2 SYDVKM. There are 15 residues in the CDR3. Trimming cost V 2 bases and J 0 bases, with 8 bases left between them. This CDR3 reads CASSLGGNSGNTIYF. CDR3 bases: TGTGCCAGCAGTTTAGGGGGAAACTCTGGAAACACCATATATTTT.

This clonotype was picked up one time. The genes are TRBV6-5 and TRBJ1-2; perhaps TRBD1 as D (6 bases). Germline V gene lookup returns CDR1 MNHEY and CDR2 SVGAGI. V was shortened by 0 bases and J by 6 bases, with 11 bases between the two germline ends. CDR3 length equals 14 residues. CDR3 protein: CASSYSGGPDGYTF. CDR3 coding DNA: TGTGCCAGCAGTTACTCGGGGGGCCCGGATGGCTACACCTTC.

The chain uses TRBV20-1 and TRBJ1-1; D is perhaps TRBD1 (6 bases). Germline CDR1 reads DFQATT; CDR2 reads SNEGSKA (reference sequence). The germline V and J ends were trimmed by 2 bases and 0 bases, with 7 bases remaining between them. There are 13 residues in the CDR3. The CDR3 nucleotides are TGCAGTGCTAGAAGGACAGTGAACACTGAAGCTTTCTTT. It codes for CSARRTVNTEAFF.

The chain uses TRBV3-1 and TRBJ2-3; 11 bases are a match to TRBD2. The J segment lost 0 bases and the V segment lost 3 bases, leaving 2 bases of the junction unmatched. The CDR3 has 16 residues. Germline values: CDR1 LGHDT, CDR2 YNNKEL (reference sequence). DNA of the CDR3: TGTGCCAGCAGCCAGACTAGCGGGATGAGCACAGATACGCAGTATTTT. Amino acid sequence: CASSQTSGMSTDTQYF.

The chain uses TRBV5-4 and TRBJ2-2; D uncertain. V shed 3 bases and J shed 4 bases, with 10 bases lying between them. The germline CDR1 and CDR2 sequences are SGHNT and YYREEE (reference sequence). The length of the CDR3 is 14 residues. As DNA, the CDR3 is TGTGCCAGCAGCTCCGCTTCGAGCACCGGGGAGCTGTTTTTT. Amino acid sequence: CASSSASSTGELFF.

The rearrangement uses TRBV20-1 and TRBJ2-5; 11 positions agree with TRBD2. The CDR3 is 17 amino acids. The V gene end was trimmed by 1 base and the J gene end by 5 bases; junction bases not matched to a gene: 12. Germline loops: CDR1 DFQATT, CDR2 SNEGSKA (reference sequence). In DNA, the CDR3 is TGCAGTGCTAGAGCCCGACTAGCGGGGTCGGCCCGGGAGACCCAGTACTTC. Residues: CSARARLAGSARETQYF.

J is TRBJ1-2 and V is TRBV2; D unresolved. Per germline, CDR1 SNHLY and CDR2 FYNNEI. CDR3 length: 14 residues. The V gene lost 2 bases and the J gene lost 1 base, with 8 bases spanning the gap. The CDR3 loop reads CASSESGYNYGYTF. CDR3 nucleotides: TGTGCCAGCAGTGAATCGGGATATAACTATGGCTACACCTTC.

The CDR3 sequence is CASTPAGGYTDTQYF. The CDR3 region has the DNA TGTGCCAGCACCCCTGCAGGGGGATACACAGATACGCAGTATTTT. The chain combines TRBV6-1 with TRBJ2-3, with 7 nucleotides matching TRBD1. The CDR3 has 15 amino acids. With V trimmed by 7 bases and J by 2 bases, 9 bases remained unmatched. CDR1 and CDR2 (germline): MNHNS, SASEGT.

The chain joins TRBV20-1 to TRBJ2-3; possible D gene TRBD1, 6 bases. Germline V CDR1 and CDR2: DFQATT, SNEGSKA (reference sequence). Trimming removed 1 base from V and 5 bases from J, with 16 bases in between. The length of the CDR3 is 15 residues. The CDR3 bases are TGCAGTGCTAGAGGAGCAGGGGCCGGTATAGATACGCAGTATTTT. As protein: CSARGAGAGIDTQYF.